Shown below are 28 T cell receptor beta chains from a single sample sequenced in a study of cytomegalovirus exposure and HLA in healthy donors. Sequenced by immunoSEQ multiplex PCR; TCRdb stores in-frame clones only, minus some. The sample lists more than 300,000 clones; roughly 90% were seen once. Sequencing input: PBMCs. These receptors all come from a woman between 18 and 29 years old in good health and CMV-seronegative.

The genes are TRBV2 and TRBJ2-1; tentatively, D is TRBD2 (6 bases). The CDR3 consists of 13 residues. Trimming pared 11 bases from V and 5 bases from J, leaving 16 bases between. Germline V lookup: CDR1 SNHLY, CDR2 FYNNEI. The CDR3 loop is CAGGLSLDNEQFF. The DNA of the CDR3 is TGTGCCGGGGGACTTTCCTTAGACAATGAGCAGTTCTTC.

The rearrangement joins TRBV6-5 to TRBJ1-5; TRBD1 matches 7 bases. The length of the CDR3 is 15 residues. V trimming: 6 bases; J trimming: 4 bases; junction bases outside the gene matches: 9. Germline loops: CDR1 MNHEY, CDR2 SVGAGI. The chain's CDR3 is CASSQGTVKNQPQHF. The CDR3 bases are TGTGCCAGCAGCCAGGGGACAGTTAAAAATCAGCCCCAGCATTTT.

This clone showed up just once. The chain combines TRBV5-1 with TRBJ1-2; weak D call: TRBD1 (5 bases). CDR3 size: 15 residues. CDR1 is SGHRS and CDR2 is YFSETQ in the germline V gene. V was clipped by 6 bases and J by 4 bases, with 19 bases between them. CDR3 protein: CASKRLPDSSYGYTF. CDR3 DNA: TGCGCCAGCAAGAGGCTTCCAGACAGCAGCTATGGCTACACCTTC.

The chain employs TRBV28 and TRBJ2-2; D not resolved. The germline CDR1 and CDR2 sequences are MDHEN and SYDVKM. The CDR3 loop spans 15 amino acids. Deletions cut 11 bases from V and 4 bases from J, with 20 bases between. In DNA form, the CDR3 reads TGTGCCGTCCGTAGTGGTTTTAGAGGCACCGGGGAGCTGTTTTTT. This codes for CAVRSGFRGTGELFF.

The rearrangement joins TRBV6-6 to TRBJ2-3; D remains unclear. V was shortened by 5 bases and J by 2 bases, with 8 bases between the two germline ends. This CDR3 has 13 residues. Germline-derived CDR1 and CDR2 are MNHNY and SVGAGI (reference sequence). In DNA form, the CDR3 reads TGTGCCAGCAGTCACAAGAACACAGATACGCAGTATTTT. It is translated as CASSHKNTDTQYF.

This chain links TRBV30 with TRBJ1-3; D is uncertain. Looked up from germline, CDR1 is GTSNPN and CDR2 is SVGIG (reference sequence). Trimming pared 5 bases from V and 4 bases from J, leaving 6 bases between. The CDR3 is 11 amino acids. The CDR3 loop reads CAWAQGNTIYF. The CDR3, as DNA: TGTGCCTGGGCCCAGGGAAACACCATATATTTT.

The genes are TRBV5-1 and TRBJ1-4; 9 bases fit TRBD1. Germline V gene sequence: CDR1 SGHRS, CDR2 YFSETQ. The CDR3 runs 16 residues. The V and J ends lost 4 bases and 4 bases, in that order; junction bases with no gene match: 8. In DNA, the CDR3 is TGCGCCAGCAGCCGAGGACAGGGGACGCTTAATGAAAAACTGTTTTTT. Its translation is CASSRGQGTLNEKLFF.

The table lists this clone with a few counts. At one boundary the junction diverges from the germline segment, which might be a read error. This chain links TRBV5-4 with TRBJ1-4, with TRBD1 matching 8 bases. CDR1 and CDR2 from the germline V gene are SGHNT and YYREEE (reference sequence). The CDR3 has 12 residues. The CDR3 nucleotides are TGTGCCAGCAGCTTGGGAGCCGGGACAGGAATTTTT. It yields the protein CASSLGAGTGIF. Filled out from reference TRBV5-4 and TRBJ1-4, the complete variable domain reads ETGVTQSPTHLIKTRGQQVTLRCSSQSGHNTVSWYQQALGQGPQFIFQYYREEENGRGNFPPRFSGLQFPNYSSELNVNALELDDSALYLCASSLGAGTGIFGSGTQLSVL.

The V and J genes are TRBV7-9 and TRBJ2-5, with 10 bases that match TRBD2. Per the germline V gene, CDR1 is SEHNR and CDR2 is FQNEAQ (reference sequence). The CDR3 has 15 residues. V trimming: 6 bases; J trimming: 4 bases; junction bases outside the gene matches: 8. DNA for the CDR3: TGTGCCAGCAGTCTAGCGGGGGCTTGGGGAGAGACCCAGTACTTC. Its protein product is CASSLAGAWGETQYF.

The chain is built from TRBV7-2 and TRBJ2-3; 8 bases match TRBD2. The V gene's germline CDR1 is SGHTA and CDR2 FQGNSA. The V segment lost 2 bases and the J segment 5 bases; nucleotides outside the gene matches: 6. CDR3 size: 15 residues. The CDR3 region has the DNA TGTGCCAGCAGCTTAACGGGAGGGCTGGGAGATACGCAGTATTTT. As protein: CASSLTGGLGDTQYF.

The J gene is TRBJ2-7, the V gene TRBV28; no definite D call. The CDR3 spans 14 residues. The germline V gene encodes CDR1 MDHEN and CDR2 SYDVKM. Trimming stripped 2 bases from V and 4 bases from J, with 12 bases between. Here the CDR3 reads CASSLIGKSYEQYF. The DNA for the CDR3 is TGTGCCAGCAGTTTAATTGGCAAATCGTACGAGCAGTACTTC. The entire variable domain, with the rest obtained from reference TRBV28 and TRBJ2-7, is as follows: DVKVTQSSRYLVKRTGEKVFLECVQDMDHENMFWYRQDPGLGLRLIYFSYDVKMKEKGDIPEGYSVSREKKERFSLILESASTNQTSMYLCASSLIGKSYEQYFGPGTRLTVT.

This clone was counted once. The rearrangement links TRBV27 to TRBJ2-1, with D possibly being TRBD2 (5 bases). Trimming shortened V by 1 base and J by 8 bases, and 9 bases separated the two germline ends. There are 13 residues in the CDR3. Germline CDR1 and CDR2: MNHEY and SMNVEV (reference sequence). CDR3 in DNA: TGTGCCAGCAGTTTATGGGCGGGTGATGAGCAGTTCTTC. The encoded protein is CASSLWAGDEQFF.

V usage is TRBV6-5 and J usage is TRBJ1-1; no clear D gene. V was cut by 2 bases and J by 1 base, with 8 bases left in between. The CDR3 is 14 residues long. Germline values: CDR1 MNHEY, CDR2 SVGAGI. CDR3 sequence reads: CASSYGRENTEAFF. The CDR3 DNA follows: TGTGCCAGCAGTTACGGTCGAGAGAACACTGAAGCTTTCTTT.

V and J are TRBV11-2 and TRBJ2-5; 9 bases match TRBD1. The J segment lost 5 bases and the V segment lost 2 bases, leaving 15 bases of the junction unmatched. Germline CDR1 reads SGHAT; CDR2 reads FQNNGV. The length of the CDR3 is 18 residues. The CDR3 loop reads CASSLWPGDREGSETQYF. CDR3 bases: TGTGCCAGCAGCTTATGGCCGGGGGACAGGGAAGGATCGGAGACCCAGTACTTC.

The V call is TRBV4-1, the J call TRBJ2-1; D is possibly TRBD1 (5 bases). The germline V gene encodes CDR1 MGHRA and CDR2 YSYEKL. The CDR3 spans 15 residues. Trimming took 2 bases from V and 8 from J, leaving 16 bases between them. In DNA, the CDR3 is TGCGCCAGCAGCCAATTTCTCGGCAGGGTGGATGAGCAGTTCTTC. Residues: CASSQFLGRVDEQFF.

Written as DNA, the CDR3 is TGTGCCAGCAGTTTCCGGGACAGACGCACAGATACGCAGTATTTT. Translating gives CASSFRDRRTDTQYF. This chain connects TRBV28 to TRBJ2-3; 7 nucleotides align to TRBD1. CDR3 length: 15 amino acids. V lost 3 bases to trimming and J lost 1 base; unmatched junction nucleotides: 4. Germline CDR1 and CDR2: MDHEN and SYDVKM.

The chain employs TRBV28 and TRBJ2-3; perhaps TRBD2 as D (6 bases). V was clipped by 6 bases and J by 5 bases, with 6 bases between them. Germline values: CDR1 MDHEN, CDR2 SYDVKM. The CDR3 consists of 11 residues. DNA for the CDR3: TGTGCCAGCAGGGAGGGAGATACGCAGTATTTT. Translation gives CASREGDTQYF.

This chain uses TRBV7-9 with TRBJ1-5; TRBD1 agrees at 8 bases. The CDR3 extends over 17 amino acids. J was trimmed by 2 bases and V by 0 bases; bases with no gene match: 6. Germline V gene data show CDR1 as SEHNR and CDR2 as FQNEAQ (reference sequence). CDR3 sequence: CASSLAGGRGRNQPQHF. CDR3 coding DNA: TGTGCCAGCAGCTTAGCTGGCGGCAGGGGGCGCAATCAGCCCCAGCATTTT. Full variable domain (rest looked up from reference TRBV7-9 and TRBJ1-5): DTGVSQNPRHKITKRGQNVTFRCDPISEHNRLYWYRQTLGQGPEFLTYFQNEAQLEKSRLLSDRFSAERPKGSFSTLEIQRTEQGDSAMYLCASSLAGGRGRNQPQHFGDGTRLSIL.

This clone turned up a few times. V usage is TRBV6-5 and J usage is TRBJ2-1; TRBD2 aligns across 9 bases. Germline assignment: CDR1 MNHEY and CDR2 SVGAGI. This CDR3 spans 15 amino acids. The V segment lost 2 bases and the J segment 3 bases; nucleotides outside the gene matches: 2. CDR3 in DNA: TGTGCCAGCAGTTACAGAGCGGGGGGCTACAATGAGCAGTTCTTC. This sequence encodes CASSYRAGGYNEQFF.

The V gene is TRBV10-3, the J gene TRBJ2-7; D ambiguous. The CDR3 sequence is 12 residues long. CDR1 is ENHRY and CDR2 is SYGVKD in the germline V gene. Trimming pared 2 bases from V and 3 bases from J, leaving 5 bases between. The CDR3 here is CAISEENYEQYF. CDR3 bases: TGTGCCATCAGTGAGGAGAACTACGAGCAGTACTTC.

The CDR3 region is CASSSSGGAYGYTF. The CDR3 DNA is TGCGCCAGCAGTTCTTCAGGGGGCGCATATGGCTACACCTTC. The V gene is TRBV5-1, the J gene TRBJ1-2; 8 nucleotides align to TRBD1. V dropped 5 bases and J dropped 5; count of bases not matched to a gene: 8. The germline V gene has CDR1 SGHRS and CDR2 YFSETQ. The CDR3 is 14 amino acids.

The gene calls are TRBV27 and TRBJ2-1; possibly TRBD1 for D (6 bases). Germline CDR1 reads MNHEY; CDR2 reads SMNVEV (reference sequence). The CDR3 is made up of 15 amino acids. Trimming stripped 6 bases from V and 0 bases from J, with 12 bases between. The CDR3 DNA follows: TGTGCCAGCAGCAACAGGGATTTCTCCTACAATGAGCAGTTCTTC. Its translation is CASSNRDFSYNEQFF.

The chain has TRBV15 and TRBJ1-4; possibly TRBD1 for D (6 bases). The CDR3 is made up of 16 amino acids. Germline CDR1 LNHNV, CDR2 YYDKDF (reference sequence). V was cut by 3 bases and J by 8 bases, with 19 bases left in between. Here the CDR3 DNA reads TGTGCCACCAGCAGCAGAACAGGGAGGGGCGACGAAAAACTGTTTTTT. Translating it yields CATSSRTGRGDEKLFF. Using reference TRBV15 and TRBJ1-4 for the parts outside the CDR3, the full variable domain is DAMVIQNPRYQVTQFGKPVTLSCSQTLNHNVMYWYQQKSSQAPKLLFHYYDKDFNNEADTPDNFQSRRPNTSFCFLDIRSPGLGDTAMYLCATSSRTGRGDEKLFFGSGTQLSVL.

This rearrangement joins TRBV28 to TRBJ2-3, with 7 bases matching TRBD2. Germline lookup yields CDR1 MDHEN and CDR2 SYDVKM. The junction had 9 bases not matched to a gene; V was cut back by 3 bases and J by 6 bases. The CDR3 has 15 amino acids. CDR3 in amino acids: CASSLASGGGDTQYF. CDR3 in DNA: TGTGCCAGCAGTTTGGCTAGCGGAGGAGGGGATACGCAGTATTTT.

The V gene is TRBV29-1, the J gene TRBJ2-7; TRBD1 aligns across 10 bases. The CDR3 covers 15 residues. CDR1 is SQVTM, CDR2 ANQGSEA, per germline. Trimming took 6 bases from V and 5 from J; bases not matched to a gene: 13. The CDR3 DNA is TGCAGCGTGAGACTTGGGACAGGGGCGTTCGACGAGCAGTACTTC. This translates into CSVRLGTGAFDEQYF.

A single count supports this clone. The chain has TRBV28 and TRBJ1-4; D might be TRBD1 (6 bases). V lost 3 bases, J lost 11 bases, and 19 bases lay in between. The CDR3 has 15 residues. Germline CDR1 and CDR2: MDHEN and SYDVKM. CDR3 protein: CASSLPGGQNGKLFF. The DNA of the CDR3 is TGTGCCAGCAGTTTGCCCGGCGGACAGAACGGGAAACTGTTTTTT.

The chain uses TRBV27 and TRBJ1-2; D is unclear. V gave up 8 bases and J gave up 7 bases, with 14 bases separating them. The CDR3 extends over 12 amino acids. Germline CDR1 and CDR2: MNHEY and SMNVEV (reference sequence). The CDR3 loop reads CASGSRTAGYTF. CDR3 sequence (DNA): TGTGCCAGCGGCTCACGTACCGCTGGCTACACCTTC.

The rearrangement uses TRBV28 and TRBJ1-4; no reliable D call. V was clipped by 5 bases and J by 8 bases, with 12 bases between them. Germline V gene data show CDR1 as MDHEN and CDR2 as SYDVKM. The CDR3 is made up of 13 amino acids. CDR3 in amino acids: CASSRVVAEKLFF. The CDR3 DNA is TGTGCCAGCAGTCGGGTTGTAGCGGAAAAACTGTTTTTT. Based on the CDR3 plus reference TRBV28 and TRBJ1-4, the full variable domain is DVKVTQSSRYLVKRTGEKVFLECVQDMDHENMFWYRQDPGLGLRLIYFSYDVKMKEKGDIPEGYSVSREKKERFSLILESASTNQTSMYLCASSRVVAEKLFFGSGTQLSVL.